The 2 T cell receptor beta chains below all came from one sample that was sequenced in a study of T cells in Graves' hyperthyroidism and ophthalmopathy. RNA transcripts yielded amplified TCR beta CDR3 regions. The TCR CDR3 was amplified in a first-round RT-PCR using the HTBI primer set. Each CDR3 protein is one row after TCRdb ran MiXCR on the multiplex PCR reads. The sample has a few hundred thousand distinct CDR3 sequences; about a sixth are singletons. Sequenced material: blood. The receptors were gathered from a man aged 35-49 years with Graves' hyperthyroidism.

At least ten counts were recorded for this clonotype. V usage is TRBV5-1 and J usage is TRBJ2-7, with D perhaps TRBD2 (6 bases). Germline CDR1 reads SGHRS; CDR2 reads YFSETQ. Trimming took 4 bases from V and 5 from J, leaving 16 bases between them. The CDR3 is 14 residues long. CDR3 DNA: TGCGCCAGCAGCGTTGGGACTGGGGGAAACGAGCAGTACTTC. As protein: CASSVGTGGNEQYF.

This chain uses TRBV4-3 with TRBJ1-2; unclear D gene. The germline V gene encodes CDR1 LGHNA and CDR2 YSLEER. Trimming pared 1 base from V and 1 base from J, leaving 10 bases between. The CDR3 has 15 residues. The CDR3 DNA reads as TGCGCCAGCAGCCAAGGGTTCACGAATAACTATGGCTACACCTTC. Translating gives CASSQGFTNNYGYTF.